These 22 T cell receptor beta chains came from one sample sequenced in a study of blood T cell repertoires in COVID-19. Data came from immunoSEQ multiplex PCR; TCRdb stores just in-frame clones and leaves some out. Of around 160,000 clones in the sample, approximately 83% are singletons; the top ten hold 13%. Source material: PBMCs or T cells enriched from blood (not recorded which). The receptor set was obtained from a woman aged 60 to 75 who had recovered from COVID-19.

DNA of the CDR3: TGCAGTGCAGAATCGGGGGAGACCCAGTACTTC. Encoded protein: CSAESGETQYF. The V and J genes are TRBV20-1 and TRBJ2-5, with a weak D call TRBD2 (5 bases). CDR3 length: 11 amino acids. The V end lost 6 bases, the J end lost 5 bases, and 10 bases lay between the germline ends. The V gene's germline CDR1 is DFQATT and CDR2 SNEGSKA (reference sequence).

This chain links TRBV19 with TRBJ1-5; 7 nucleotides line up with TRBD1. Germline CDR1 is LNHDA and CDR2 is SQIVND (reference sequence). The CDR3 runs 17 residues. Trimming cost V 3 bases and J 2 bases; bases outside gene matches: 10. In DNA form, the CDR3 reads TGTGCCAGTAGTATTCGCAGGGGGGCGCGAGGCAATCAGCCCCAGCATTTT. Protein sequence: CASSIRRGARGNQPQHF.

The chain carries TRBV18 and TRBJ2-1, with a tentative D call TRBD2 (6 bases). From germline, CDR1 is KGHSH and CDR2 LQKENI. Trimming took 2 bases from V and 0 from J, leaving 14 bases between them. This CDR3 comprises 17 residues. The CDR3 loop reads CASSPGTGLGSYNEQFF. The CDR3 region has the DNA TGTGCCAGCTCACCAGGTACGGGACTCGGCTCCTACAATGAGCAGTTCTTC.

V usage is TRBV29-1 and J usage is TRBJ1-1; D is perhaps TRBD1 (5 bases). Germline loops: CDR1 SQVTM, CDR2 ANQGSEA. V lost 7 bases and J 0 bases, leaving 15 bases between the germline ends. The CDR3 has 14 amino acids. Here the CDR3 DNA reads TGCAGCGCTCGAAGGACAACCATGAACACTGAAGCTTTCTTT. Translating gives CSARRTTMNTEAFF.

The chain is built from TRBV28 and TRBJ2-1; unclear D gene. The length of the CDR3 is 11 residues. In germline, CDR1 is MDHEN, CDR2 SYDVKM. Trimming left V 5 bases short and J 4 bases short, with 3 bases between. The CDR3 here is CASSPYNEQFF. The CDR3 nucleotides are TGTGCCAGCAGTCCTTACAATGAGCAGTTCTTC.

This chain uses TRBV28 with TRBJ2-7, with a tentative D call TRBD1 (5 bases). Germline V gene sequence: CDR1 MDHEN, CDR2 SYDVKM. This CDR3 has 14 residues. The V end was cut by 6 bases, the J end by 3 bases, with 15 bases between. In DNA form, the CDR3 reads TGTGCCAGCAGGAGTCCTGGCAGGGTCTACGAGCAGTACTTC. This codes for CASRSPGRVYEQYF.

The chain couples TRBV5-1 to TRBJ2-1; D is uncertain. Deletions cut 1 base from V and 9 bases from J, with 8 bases between. Germline V gene data show CDR1 as SGHRS and CDR2 as YFSETQ. The CDR3 has 12 residues. CDR3 nucleotides: TGCGCCAGCAGCTTGCCATCGCGTGAGCAGTTCTTC. Translating it yields CASSLPSREQFF.

The chain couples TRBV27 to TRBJ2-7; TRBD1 matches 9 bases. Trimming took 5 bases from V and 5 from J; bases not matched to a gene: 13. The germline gives CDR1 MNHEY, CDR2 SMNVEV (reference sequence). This CDR3 region has 16 residues. CDR3 protein: CASSLMGGQGFDEQYF. The CDR3 DNA is TGTGCCAGCAGTCTCATGGGGGGACAGGGTTTTGACGAGCAGTACTTC.

The chain combines TRBV2 with TRBJ2-2; D is unclear. The germline V gene has CDR1 SNHLY and CDR2 FYNNEI. Trimming cost V 6 bases and J 6 bases, with 14 bases left between them. CDR3 length: 14 residues. Here the CDR3 reads CASSISLKPGELFF. The DNA for the CDR3 is TGTGCCAGCAGCATCTCCCTGAAGCCCGGGGAGCTGTTTTTT.

This chain connects TRBV2 to TRBJ1-6; TRBD1 matches 7 bases. The V and J ends lost 6 bases and 11 bases, in that order; junction bases with no gene match: 7. CDR3 size: 13 residues. Germline CDR1 is SNHLY and CDR2 is FYNNEI. This CDR3 reads CASRGDSGTPLHF. The CDR3 DNA follows: TGTGCCAGCAGGGGGGACAGTGGGACACCCCTCCACTTT.

The genes are TRBV28 and TRBJ2-7; TRBD1 matches 10 bases. Germline lookup yields CDR1 MDHEN and CDR2 SYDVKM. With 7 bases clipped from V and 1 base from J, the junction kept 13 bases outside the gene matches. The CDR3 totals 17 residues. The CDR3 loop is CASTLPSPGQGSYEQYF. CDR3 coding DNA: TGTGCCAGCACCCTACCAAGCCCGGGACAGGGGTCCTACGAGCAGTACTTC.

This clone has only one observation. The chain recombines TRBV6-5 with TRBJ1-1; tentatively, D is TRBD1 (6 bases). The length of the CDR3 is 13 residues. Germline CDR1 and CDR2: MNHEY and SVGAGI. Trimming removed 9 bases from V and 4 bases from J, with 15 bases in between. For the CDR3, the DNA is TGTGCCAGTAATTCAGGGGTTGTCACTGAAGCTTTCTTT. Protein sequence: CASNSGVVTEAFF.

The chain employs TRBV19 and TRBJ1-5, with TRBD1 matching 7 bases. This CDR3 is 15 amino acids long. Germline CDR1 and CDR2: LNHDA and SQIVND (reference sequence). J lost 2 bases, V lost 10 bases, and 11 bases had no gene match. Written as DNA, the CDR3 is TGTGCCACTTCTTCGGACAGGTGGGGCAATCAGCCCCAGCATTTT. It encodes CATSSDRWGNQPQHF. Full variable domain (remainder filled in from reference TRBV19 and TRBJ1-5): DGGITQSPKYLFRKEGQNVTLSCEQNLNHDAMYWYRQDPGQGLRLIYYSQIVNDFQKGDIAEGYSVSREKKESFPLTVTSAQKNPTAFYLCATSSDRWGNQPQHFGDGTRLSIL.

This clone showed up just a few times. The sample contains more than one DNA sequence encoding this CDR3. In nucleotides, the CDR3 is TGCGCCAGCAGCCCCCGGACAGGGGACACCGGGGAGCTGTTTTTT. This codes for CASSPRTGDTGELFF. The V and J genes are TRBV5-1 and TRBJ2-2, with 9 bases that match TRBD1. CDR3 length equals 15 residues. Germline V CDR1 and CDR2: SGHRS, YFSETQ. After removal of 4 bases from V and 3 bases from J, the junction contained 4 bases not matched to a gene.

The J gene is TRBJ2-3, the V gene TRBV5-1; a weak D match, TRBD2 (6 bases). Germline CDR1 SGHRS, CDR2 YFSETQ. Between the trimmed V and J ends, which lost 0 bases and 4 bases, there was a span of 9 bases. This CDR3 spans 14 amino acids. The CDR3 spells CASSLGRGPDTQYF. CDR3 bases: TGCGCCAGCAGCTTGGGGCGGGGACCAGATACGCAGTATTTT.

The chain recombines TRBV7-8 with TRBJ1-1; D is uncertain. CDR3 length: 16 residues. The germline CDR1 and CDR2 sequences are SGHVS and FQNEAQ. The V and J ends lost 5 bases and 1 base respectively, with 17 bases between them. CDR3 sequence: CASSPVGRASNTEAFF. CDR3 nucleotide sequence: TGTGCCAGCAGCCCAGTGGGCAGAGCTTCGAACACTGAAGCTTTCTTT.

This chain links TRBV7-3 with TRBJ2-1; TRBD2 agrees at 11 bases. The CDR3 is 16 residues long. The V gene end was trimmed by 2 bases and the J gene end by 8 bases; junction bases not matched to a gene: 8. The germline V gene has CDR1 SGHTA and CDR2 FQGTGA. CDR3 DNA sequence: TGTGCCAGCAGCTTACGGGTAGCGGGAGGGGAATATGAGCAGTTCTTC. Translating gives CASSLRVAGGEYEQFF. The whole variable domain, filled in from reference TRBV7-3 and TRBJ2-1, reads GAGVSQTPSNKVTEKGKYVELRCDPISGHTALYWYRQSLGQGPEFLIYFQGTGAADDSGLPNDRFFAVRPEGSVSTLKIQRTERGDSAVYLCASSLRVAGGEYEQFFGPGTRLTVL.

This chain joins TRBV19 and TRBJ1-1, with unresolved D. Trimming took 3 bases from V and 0 from J, leaving 17 bases between them. The CDR3 length is 17 residues. Looked up from germline, CDR1 is LNHDA and CDR2 is SQIVND (reference sequence). The CDR3 reads CASSIRGASRVNTEAFF. DNA of the CDR3: TGTGCCAGTAGTATTCGAGGCGCCTCCCGGGTGAACACTGAAGCTTTCTTT.

The chain uses TRBV10-1 and TRBJ2-2; no reliable D call. V lost 4 bases to trimming and J lost 4 bases, with 7 bases between them. Germline V gene data show CDR1 as WNHNN and CDR2 as SYGVQD (reference sequence). The CDR3 loop spans 13 amino acids. The chain's CDR3 is CASSAALTGELFF. CDR3 DNA sequence: TGCGCCAGCAGTGCCGCACTCACCGGGGAGCTGTTTTTT.

Concerning this clone itself: The same CDR3 arises from other DNA sequences in this sample as well. J is TRBJ1-3 and V is TRBV19, with a tentative D call TRBD1 (6 bases). CDR1 LNHDA and CDR2 SQIVND come from the germline V gene (reference sequence). Trimming cost V 6 bases and J 0 bases, with 12 bases left between them. The CDR3 runs to 15 residues. The CDR3 coding sequence is TGTGCCAGTAGACGCGACAGGAGCTCTGGAAACACCATATATTTT. Translated, it gives CASRRDRSSGNTIYF. The full variable domain, rest sourced from reference TRBV19 and TRBJ1-3, is DGGITQSPKYLFRKEGQNVTLSCEQNLNHDAMYWYRQDPGQGLRLIYYSQIVNDFQKGDIAEGYSVSREKKESFPLTVTSAQKNPTAFYLCASRRDRSSGNTIYFGEGSWLTVV.

The chain is built from TRBV9 and TRBJ2-2; weak D call: TRBD2 (7 bases). Germline CDR1 is SGDLS and CDR2 is YYNGEE. The ends were cut back, 1 base at V and 5 bases at J, with 15 bases in the middle. The CDR3 is 16 amino acids. Here the CDR3 DNA reads TGTGCCAGCAGCGTACTCGGGGGGCCGAGGACCGGGGAGCTGTTTTTT. This translates into CASSVLGGPRTGELFF.

V and J are TRBV11-1 and TRBJ1-2; the match to TRBD1 covers 7 bases. This CDR3 is 15 amino acids long. The V gene's germline CDR1 is SGHAT and CDR2 FQDESV (reference sequence). Trimming cost V 1 base and J 4 bases; bases outside gene matches: 6. The CDR3 loop is CASSLGTGQSYGYTF. CDR3 DNA sequence: TGTGCCAGCAGCTTAGGGACAGGACAGTCCTATGGCTACACCTTC.